This record covers a single T cell receptor beta chain. Its antigen remains unidentified. Tregs were sorted as CD4+CD25+CD127-/low cells. Germline values: CDR1 MDHEN, CDR2 SYDVKM. The CDR3 totals 13 residues. V was clipped by 2 bases and J by 9 bases; unmatched bases: 6. Study-wide findings and caveats: The larger-cohort validation was restricted to a single TCR beta V-J rearrangement rather than whole repertoires.

Constant-region reverse primers amplified full-length variable regions, followed by semi-nested Nested Universal Primer A PCR. TCRdb reprocessed the 5' RACE reads via MiXCR and lists one record per CDR3 protein. Of roughly 57,000 distinct CDR3 sequences in the sample, less than 25% are singletons; the top ten hold around 3.2%. This TCR was sampled from a female donor with breast cancer. V is TRBV28 and J is TRBJ1-2; 7 bases fit TRBD1. The sequencing input was tumor-infiltrating Tregs sorted from the breast tumor. Here the CDR3 DNA reads TGTGCCAGCAGTTTAGACAGGGAGAAGCGCTACACCTTC. It encodes CASSLDREKRYTF.